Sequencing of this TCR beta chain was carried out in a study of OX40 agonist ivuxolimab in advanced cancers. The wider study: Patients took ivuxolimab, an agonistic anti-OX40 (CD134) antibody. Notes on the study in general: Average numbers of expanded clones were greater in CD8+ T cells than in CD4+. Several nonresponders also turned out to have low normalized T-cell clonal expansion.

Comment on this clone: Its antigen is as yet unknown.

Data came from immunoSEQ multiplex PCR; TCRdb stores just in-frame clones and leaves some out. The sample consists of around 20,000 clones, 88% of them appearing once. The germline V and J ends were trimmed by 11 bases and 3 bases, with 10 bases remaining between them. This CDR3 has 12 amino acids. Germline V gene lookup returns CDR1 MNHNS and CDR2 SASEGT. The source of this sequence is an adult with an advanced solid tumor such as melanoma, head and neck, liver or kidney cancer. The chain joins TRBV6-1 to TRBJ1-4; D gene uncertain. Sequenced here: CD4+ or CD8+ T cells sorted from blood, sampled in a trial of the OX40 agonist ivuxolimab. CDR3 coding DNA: TGTGCCTCCCGGGGAGCTAATGAAAAACTGTTTTTT. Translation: CASRGANEKLFF.